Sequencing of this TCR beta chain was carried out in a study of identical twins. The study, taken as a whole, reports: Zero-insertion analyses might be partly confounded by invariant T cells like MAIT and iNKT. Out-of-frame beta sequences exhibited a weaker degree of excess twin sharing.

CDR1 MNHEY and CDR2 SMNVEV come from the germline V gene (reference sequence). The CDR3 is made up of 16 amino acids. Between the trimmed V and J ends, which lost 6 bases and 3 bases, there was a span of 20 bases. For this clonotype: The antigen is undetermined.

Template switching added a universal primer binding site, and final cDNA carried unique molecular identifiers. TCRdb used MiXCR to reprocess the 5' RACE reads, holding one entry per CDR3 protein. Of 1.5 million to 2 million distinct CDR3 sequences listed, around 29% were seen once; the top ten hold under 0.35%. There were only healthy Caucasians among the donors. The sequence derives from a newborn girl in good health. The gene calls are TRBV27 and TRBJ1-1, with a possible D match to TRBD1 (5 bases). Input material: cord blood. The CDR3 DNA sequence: TGTGCCAGCAGCAAGAGACAGACCTATTCGGACACTGAAGCTTTCTTT. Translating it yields CASSKRQTYSDTEAFF.